Reported below is one T cell receptor (beta chain). Its antigen remains undetermined. No base quality values were provided; no much bigger clone lies one nucleotide off. Library preparation used the immunoSEQ multiplex PCR assay. TCRdb obtained this table from immuneACCESS and retained in-frame rearrangements with V and J assigned. These tables miss some clones; where compared with another copy, unresolved V genes account for less than half of the shortfall, and the remainder is unexplained. The sample table records about 38,000 clones; roughly 93% of these occur just once. Jointly, the top ten make up around 0.37% of the sample. The data were taken from a study of T cell changes during pregnancy in multiple sclerosis (dated 2019 in TCRdb). For the wider study: In women with multiple sclerosis, the researchers looked at how the T cell repertoire shifted as pregnancy progressed.

Looking up the germline V gene yields CDR1 SGDLS and CDR2 YYNGEE. Deletion took 3 bases off V and 4 bases off J, with a span of 12 bases between the germline ends. Counted from cysteine to phenylalanine, this CDR3 has 14 amino acids. Only CDR3 DNA is held: 42 bases, read in frame from base 1. This specimen consisted of CD4+ T cells from peripheral blood mononuclear cells, obtained in the second trimester of pregnancy. The sequence is built from TRBV9 and TRBJ2-3; the D gene is perhaps TRBD1, on 6 matching bases. The TCR sequence derives from a female donor with multiple sclerosis, enrolled in a pregnancy study. The nucleotide sequence reads TGTGCCAGCAGCGGAACTGAGGGGGCAGATACGCAGTATTTT. Translated, it gives CASSGTEGADTQYF.